This T cell receptor (beta chain) stems from a study of CD8 T cells in ankylosing spondylitis. From germline, CDR1 is SGHRS and CDR2 YFSETQ. There are 17 residues in the CDR3. The authors made TCR beta libraries by quantitative 5'-RACE with molecular barcodes. TCRdb used MiXCR to reprocess the 5' RACE reads, holding one entry per CDR3 protein. The table records a few hundred thousand distinct CDR3 sequences, about an eighth of them present only once. Study-wide points: Before this, some motif variants had been reported in reactive arthritis synovial fluid and blood. Relatively rare in peripheral blood, disease-linked clones were also CD8+. Reports say disease-linked clones showed up significantly more in matched ankylosing spondylitis synovial fluid. Blood of patients with ankylosing spondylitis appeared to be characterized by a TCR beta motif of about eight highly homologous variants.

To note about this clonotype: Its cognate antigen is unknown. The junction departs from germline at one end; a sequencing error may be responsible.

This chain uses TRBV5-1 with TRBJ1-1; tentatively, D is TRBD1 (6 bases). The sequencing sample was made of blood, either unsorted or a sorted T cell fraction (not recorded which). The sequence derives from a male donor with ankylosing spondylitis. The CDR3 loop is CASSLRGQATLGREAFF. As DNA, the CDR3 is TGCGCCAGCAGCTTGCGGGGGCAGGCTACCCTGGGGCGTGAAGCTTTTTTT.